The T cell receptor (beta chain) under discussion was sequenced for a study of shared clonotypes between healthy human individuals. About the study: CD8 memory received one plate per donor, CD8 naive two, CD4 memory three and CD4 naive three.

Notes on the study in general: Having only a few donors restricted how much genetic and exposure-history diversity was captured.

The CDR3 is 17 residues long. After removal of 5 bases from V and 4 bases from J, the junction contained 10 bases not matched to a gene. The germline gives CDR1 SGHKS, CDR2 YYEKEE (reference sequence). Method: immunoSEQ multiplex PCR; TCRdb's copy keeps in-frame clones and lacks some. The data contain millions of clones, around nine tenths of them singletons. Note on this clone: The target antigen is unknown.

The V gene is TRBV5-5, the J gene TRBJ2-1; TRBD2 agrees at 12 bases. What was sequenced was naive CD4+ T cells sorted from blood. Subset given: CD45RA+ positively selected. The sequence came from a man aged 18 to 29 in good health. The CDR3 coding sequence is TGTGCCAGCAGTCGAACCCTAGCGGGAGGGGCTTACAATGAGCAGTTCTTC. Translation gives CASSRTLAGGAYNEQFF.